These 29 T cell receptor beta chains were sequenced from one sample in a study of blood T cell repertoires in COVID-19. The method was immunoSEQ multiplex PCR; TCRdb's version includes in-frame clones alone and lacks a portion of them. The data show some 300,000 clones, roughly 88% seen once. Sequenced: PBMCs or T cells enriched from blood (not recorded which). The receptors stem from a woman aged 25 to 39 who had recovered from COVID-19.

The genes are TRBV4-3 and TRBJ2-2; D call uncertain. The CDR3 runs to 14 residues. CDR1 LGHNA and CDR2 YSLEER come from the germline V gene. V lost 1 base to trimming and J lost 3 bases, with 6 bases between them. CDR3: CASSQVFYTGELFF. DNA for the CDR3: TGCGCCAGCAGCCAAGTGTTCTACACCGGGGAGCTGTTTTTT.

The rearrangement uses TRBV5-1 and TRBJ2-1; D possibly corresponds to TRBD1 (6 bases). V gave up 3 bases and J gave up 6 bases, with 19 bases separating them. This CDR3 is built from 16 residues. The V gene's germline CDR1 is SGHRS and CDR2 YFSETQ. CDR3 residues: CASSSLGGSLGNEQFF. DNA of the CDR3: TGCGCCAGCAGCTCGTTAGGGGGATCCCTGGGCAATGAGCAGTTCTTC.

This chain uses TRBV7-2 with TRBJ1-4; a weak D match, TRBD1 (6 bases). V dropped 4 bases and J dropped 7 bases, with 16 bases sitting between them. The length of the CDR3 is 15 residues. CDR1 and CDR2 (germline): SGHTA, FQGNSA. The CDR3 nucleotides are TGTGCCAGCAGCTGGGGGACACAGATAGGTGAAAAACTGTTTTTT. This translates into CASSWGTQIGEKLFF. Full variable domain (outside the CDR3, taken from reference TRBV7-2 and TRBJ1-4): GAGVSQSPSNKVTEKGKDVELRCDPISGHTALYWYRQSLGQGLEFLIYFQGNSAPDKSGLPSDRFSAERTGGSVSTLTIQRTQQEDSAVYLCASSWGTQIGEKLFFGSGTQLSVL.

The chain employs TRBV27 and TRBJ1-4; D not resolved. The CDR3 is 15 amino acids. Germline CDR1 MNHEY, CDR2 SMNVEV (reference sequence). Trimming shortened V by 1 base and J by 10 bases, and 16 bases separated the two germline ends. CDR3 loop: CASSLFPREPRKLFF. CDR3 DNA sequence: TGTGCCAGCAGTTTATTCCCCCGGGAACCTCGAAAACTGTTTTTT.

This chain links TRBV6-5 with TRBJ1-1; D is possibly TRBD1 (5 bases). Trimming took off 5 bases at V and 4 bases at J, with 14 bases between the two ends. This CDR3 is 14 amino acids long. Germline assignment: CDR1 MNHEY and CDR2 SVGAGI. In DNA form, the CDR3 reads TGTGCCAGCAGTATCAACACGGGGGGCACTGAAGCTTTCTTT. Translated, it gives CASSINTGGTEAFF.

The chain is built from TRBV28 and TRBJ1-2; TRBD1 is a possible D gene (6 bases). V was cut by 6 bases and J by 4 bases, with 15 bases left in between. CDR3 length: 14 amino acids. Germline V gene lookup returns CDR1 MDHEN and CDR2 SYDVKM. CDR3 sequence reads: CASSPTGLVYGYTF. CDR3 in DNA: TGTGCCAGCAGCCCTACAGGGTTAGTCTATGGCTACACCTTC.

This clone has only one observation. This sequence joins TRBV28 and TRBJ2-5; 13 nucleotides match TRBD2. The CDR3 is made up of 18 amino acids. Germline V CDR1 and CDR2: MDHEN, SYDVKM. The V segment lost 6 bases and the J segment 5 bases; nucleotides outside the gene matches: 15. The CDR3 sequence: CASRYLSLAGGIGETQYF. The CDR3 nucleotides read TGTGCCAGCAGATACCTCTCACTAGCGGGGGGGATCGGGGAGACCCAGTACTTC.

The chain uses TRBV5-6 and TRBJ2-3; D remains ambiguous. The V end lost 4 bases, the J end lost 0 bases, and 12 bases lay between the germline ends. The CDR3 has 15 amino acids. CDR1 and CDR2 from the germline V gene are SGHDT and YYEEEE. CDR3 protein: CASSPDDTSTDTQYF. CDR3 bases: TGTGCCAGCAGCCCTGACGACACCAGCACAGATACGCAGTATTTT.

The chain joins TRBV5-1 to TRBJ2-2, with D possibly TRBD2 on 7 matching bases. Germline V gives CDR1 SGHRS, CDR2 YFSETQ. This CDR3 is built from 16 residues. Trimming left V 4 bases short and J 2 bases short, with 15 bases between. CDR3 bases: TGCGCCAGCAGCAGGAACAGGGAGGGAAACACCGGGGAGCTGTTTTTT. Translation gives CASSRNREGNTGELFF.

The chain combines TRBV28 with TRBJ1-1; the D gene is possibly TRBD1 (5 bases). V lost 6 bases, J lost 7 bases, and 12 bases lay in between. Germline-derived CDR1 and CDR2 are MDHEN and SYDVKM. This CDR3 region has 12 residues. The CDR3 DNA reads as TGTGCCAGCAGCCTGGGGGGTCTTGAAGCTTTCTTT. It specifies CASSLGGLEAFF.

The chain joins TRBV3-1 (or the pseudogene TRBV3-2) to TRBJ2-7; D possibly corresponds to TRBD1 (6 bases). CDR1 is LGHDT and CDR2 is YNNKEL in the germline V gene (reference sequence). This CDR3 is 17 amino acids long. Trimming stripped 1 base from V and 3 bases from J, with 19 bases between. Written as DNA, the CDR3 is TGTGCCAGCAGCCAAGGGGCTTACAGGGCGGATAACTACGAGCAGTACTTC. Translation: CASSQGAYRADNYEQYF.

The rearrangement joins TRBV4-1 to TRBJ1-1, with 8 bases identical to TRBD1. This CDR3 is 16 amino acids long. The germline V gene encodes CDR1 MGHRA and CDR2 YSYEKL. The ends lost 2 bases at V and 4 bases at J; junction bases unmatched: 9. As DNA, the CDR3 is TGCGCCAGCAGCCAAAAGACAGGGGTGTTGGGCACTGAAGCTTTCTTT. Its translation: CASSQKTGVLGTEAFF.

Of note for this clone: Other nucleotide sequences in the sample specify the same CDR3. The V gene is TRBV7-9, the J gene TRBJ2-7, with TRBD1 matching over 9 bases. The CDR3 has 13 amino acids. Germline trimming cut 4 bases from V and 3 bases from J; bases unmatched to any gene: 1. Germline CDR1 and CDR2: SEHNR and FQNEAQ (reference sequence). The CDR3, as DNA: TGTGCCAGCAGCTCGACAGGGGGCTACGAGCAGTACTTC. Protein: CASSSTGGYEQYF. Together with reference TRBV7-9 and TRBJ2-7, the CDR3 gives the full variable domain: DTGVSQNPRHKITKRGQNVTFRCDPISEHNRLYWYRQTLGQGPEFLTYFQNEAQLEKSRLLSDRFSAERPKGSFSTLEIQRTEQGDSAMYLCASSSTGGYEQYFGPGTRLTVT.

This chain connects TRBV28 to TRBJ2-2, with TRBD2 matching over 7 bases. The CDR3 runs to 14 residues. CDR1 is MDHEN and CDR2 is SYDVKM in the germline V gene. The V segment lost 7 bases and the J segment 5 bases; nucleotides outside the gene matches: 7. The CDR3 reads CASTRLAGTGELFF. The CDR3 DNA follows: TGTGCCAGCACCAGACTAGCAGGGACCGGGGAGCTGTTTTTT.

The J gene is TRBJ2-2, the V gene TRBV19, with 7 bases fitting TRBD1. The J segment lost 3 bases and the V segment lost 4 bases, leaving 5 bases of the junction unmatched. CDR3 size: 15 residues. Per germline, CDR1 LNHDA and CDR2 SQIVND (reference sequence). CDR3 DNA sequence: TGTGCCAGTAGTAGAGACAGGGTTTACACCGGGGAGCTGTTTTTT. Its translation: CASSRDRVYTGELFF.

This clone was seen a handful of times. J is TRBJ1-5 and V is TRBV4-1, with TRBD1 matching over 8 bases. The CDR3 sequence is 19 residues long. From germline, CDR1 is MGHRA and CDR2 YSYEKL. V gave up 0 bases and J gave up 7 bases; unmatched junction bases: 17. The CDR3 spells CASSQDQQGARNPRQPQHF. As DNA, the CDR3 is TGCGCCAGCAGCCAAGATCAGCAGGGGGCCAGGAACCCGAGACAGCCCCAGCATTTT.

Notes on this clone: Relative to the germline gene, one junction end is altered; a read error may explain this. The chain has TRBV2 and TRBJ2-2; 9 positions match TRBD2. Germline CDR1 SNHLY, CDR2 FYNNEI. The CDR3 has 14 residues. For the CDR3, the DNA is TGTGCCAGCTTAGCTAGCGGGAACCCCGGGGAGCTGTTTTTT. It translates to CASLASGNPGELFF.

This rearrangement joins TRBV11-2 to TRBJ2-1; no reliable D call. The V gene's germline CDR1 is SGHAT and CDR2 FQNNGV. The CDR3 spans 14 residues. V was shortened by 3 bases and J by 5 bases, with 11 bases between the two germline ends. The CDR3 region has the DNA TGTGCCAGCAGCTTGGGCCAAAGCAACAATGAGCAGTTCTTC. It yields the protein CASSLGQSNNEQFF. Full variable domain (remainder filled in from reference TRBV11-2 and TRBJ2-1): EAGVAQSPRYKIIEKRQSVAFWCNPISGHATLYWYQQILGQGPKLLIQFQNNGVVDDSQLPKDRFSAERLKGVDSTLKIQPAKLEDSAVYLCASSLGQSNNEQFFGPGTRLTVL.

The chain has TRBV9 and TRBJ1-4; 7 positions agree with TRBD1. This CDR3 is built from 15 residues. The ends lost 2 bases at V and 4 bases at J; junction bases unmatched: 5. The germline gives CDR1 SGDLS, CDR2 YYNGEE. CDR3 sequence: CASSVQTGFNEKLFF. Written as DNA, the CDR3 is TGTGCCAGCAGCGTTCAGACAGGGTTTAATGAAAAACTGTTTTTT. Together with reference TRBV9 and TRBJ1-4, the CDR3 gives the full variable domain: DSGVTQTPKHLITATGQRVTLRCSPRSGDLSVYWYQQSLDQGLQFLIQYYNGEERAKGNILERFSAQQFPDLHSELNLSSLELGDSALYFCASSVQTGFNEKLFFGSGTQLSVL.

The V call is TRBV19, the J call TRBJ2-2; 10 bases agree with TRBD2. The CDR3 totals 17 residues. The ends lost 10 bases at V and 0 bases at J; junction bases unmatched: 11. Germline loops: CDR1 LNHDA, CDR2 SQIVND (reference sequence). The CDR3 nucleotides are TGTGCCACCACACCCGGGACTAGCGTCGCGAACACCGGGGAGCTGTTTTTT. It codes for CATTPGTSVANTGELFF. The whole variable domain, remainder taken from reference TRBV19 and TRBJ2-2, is DGGITQSPKYLFRKEGQNVTLSCEQNLNHDAMYWYRQDPGQGLRLIYYSQIVNDFQKGDIAEGYSVSREKKESFPLTVTSAQKNPTAFYLCATTPGTSVANTGELFFGEGSRLTVL.

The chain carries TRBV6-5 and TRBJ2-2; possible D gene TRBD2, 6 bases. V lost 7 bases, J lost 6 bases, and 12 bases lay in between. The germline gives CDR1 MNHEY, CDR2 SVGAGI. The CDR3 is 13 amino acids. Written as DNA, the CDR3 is TGTGCCAGCAACAGACTAGTATCCGGGGAGCTGTTTTTT. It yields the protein CASNRLVSGELFF.

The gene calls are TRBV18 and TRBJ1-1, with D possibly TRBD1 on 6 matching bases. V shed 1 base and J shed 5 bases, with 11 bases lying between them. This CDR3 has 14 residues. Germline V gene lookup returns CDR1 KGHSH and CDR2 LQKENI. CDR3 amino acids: CASSPRKQGTEAFF. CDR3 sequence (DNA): TGTGCCAGCTCACCACGTAAGCAGGGGACTGAAGCTTTCTTT.

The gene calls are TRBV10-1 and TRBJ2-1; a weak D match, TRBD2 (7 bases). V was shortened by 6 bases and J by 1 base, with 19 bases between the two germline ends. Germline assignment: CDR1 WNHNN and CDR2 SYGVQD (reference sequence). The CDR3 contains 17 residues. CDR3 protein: CASRGGSQGTSYNEQFF. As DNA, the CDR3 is TGCGCCAGCAGGGGGGGGTCACAGGGAACGTCCTACAATGAGCAGTTCTTC.

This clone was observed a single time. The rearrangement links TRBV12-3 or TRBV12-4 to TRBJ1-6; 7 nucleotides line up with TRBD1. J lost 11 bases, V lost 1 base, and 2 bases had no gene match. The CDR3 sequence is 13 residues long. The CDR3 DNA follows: TGTGCCAGCAGTTTAGTCGGGACAGCACCCCTCCACTTT. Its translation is CASSLVGTAPLHF.

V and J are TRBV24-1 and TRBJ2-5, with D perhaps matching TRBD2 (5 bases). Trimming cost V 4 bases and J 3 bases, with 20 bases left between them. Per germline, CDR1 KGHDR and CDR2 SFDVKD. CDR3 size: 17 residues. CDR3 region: CATSDPSGAELKETQYF. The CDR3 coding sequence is TGTGCCACCAGTGACCCCTCCGGAGCGGAGTTAAAAGAGACCCAGTACTTC.

The CDR3 nucleotides read TGTGCCAGCAGCTTCGGCGGGGGGGCCAAAAACATTCAGTACTTC. Its protein is CASSFGGGAKNIQYF. The V gene is TRBV11-2, the J gene TRBJ2-4, with 8 positions matching TRBD2. With V trimmed by 3 bases and J by 1 base, 2 bases remained unmatched. This CDR3 has 15 residues. Per the germline V gene, CDR1 is SGHAT and CDR2 is FQNNGV.

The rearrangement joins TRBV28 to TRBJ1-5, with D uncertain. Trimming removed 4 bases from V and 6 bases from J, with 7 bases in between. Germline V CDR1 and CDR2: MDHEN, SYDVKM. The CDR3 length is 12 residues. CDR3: CASSSSPQPQHF. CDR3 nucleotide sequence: TGTGCCAGCAGTTCCTCTCCTCAGCCCCAGCATTTT.

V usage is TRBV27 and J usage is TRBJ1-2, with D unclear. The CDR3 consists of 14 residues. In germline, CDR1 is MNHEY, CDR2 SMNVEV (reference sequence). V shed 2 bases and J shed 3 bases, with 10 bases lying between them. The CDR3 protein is CASSLRGPHYGYTF. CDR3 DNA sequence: TGTGCCAGCAGTTTACGAGGTCCCCACTATGGCTACACCTTC.

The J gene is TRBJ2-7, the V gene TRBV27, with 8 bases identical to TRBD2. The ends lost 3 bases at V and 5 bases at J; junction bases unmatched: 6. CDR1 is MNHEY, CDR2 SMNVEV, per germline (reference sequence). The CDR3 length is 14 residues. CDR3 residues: CASSFSSGKDEQYF. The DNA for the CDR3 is TGTGCCAGCAGTTTCAGTAGCGGGAAAGACGAGCAGTACTTC.